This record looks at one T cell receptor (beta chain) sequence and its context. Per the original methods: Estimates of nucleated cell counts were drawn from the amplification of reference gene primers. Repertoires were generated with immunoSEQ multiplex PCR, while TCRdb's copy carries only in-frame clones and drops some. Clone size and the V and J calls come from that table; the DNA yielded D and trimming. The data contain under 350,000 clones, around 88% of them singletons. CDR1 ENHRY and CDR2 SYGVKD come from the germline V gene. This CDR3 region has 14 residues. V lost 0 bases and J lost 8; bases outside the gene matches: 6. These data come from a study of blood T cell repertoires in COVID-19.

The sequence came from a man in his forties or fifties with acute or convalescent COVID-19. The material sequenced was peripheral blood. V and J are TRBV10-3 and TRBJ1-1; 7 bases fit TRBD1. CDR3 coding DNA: TGTGCCATCAGTGAGTCTTTAAGGGGGCTCGAAGCTTTCTTT. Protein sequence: CAISESLRGLEAFF.